This entry is about one T cell receptor beta chain. Its antigen is not identified. The data stem from a study of shared clonotypes between healthy human individuals. Study results and limitations: The study drew on few donors, limiting represented genetic and exposure-history diversity.

DNA at about 210 ng, 25,000 to 35,000 T cell genomes, went into sorted-subset replicate PCRs. In the original analysis: There were no quality scores in the junction-only immunoSEQ sequences, so filtering differed. The repertoire was sequenced with immunoSEQ multiplex PCR; TCRdb's copy has only in-frame clones and lacks some. That table is the source of V, J and clone size, and D and trimming were worked out from the DNA. Among about 2 million clones, around 96% were seen once, and the ten largest hold less than 1.5%. Looked up from germline, CDR1 is SGHRS and CDR2 is YFSETQ. The ends were cut back, 0 bases at V and 5 bases at J, with 19 bases in the middle. CDR3 length equals 17 residues. In the naive CD8 group, cells lacked CD45RO and were positively selected for CCR7, so terminally differentiated effector memory CD45RA+ cells were left out.

Source material: naive CD8+ T cells sorted from blood. The sequence was collected from a man aged 18 to 29 in good health. V gene TRBV5-1 combines with J gene TRBJ2-3; D remains ambiguous. The CDR3 here is CASSLDGPLGLGDTQYF. The CDR3 DNA reads as TGCGCCAGCAGCTTGGACGGGCCCCTGGGGTTGGGAGATACGCAGTATTTT.